One sample yielded the 5 T cell receptor beta chains listed below, sequenced in a study of T cell clonality in common variable immunodeficiency. Here immunoSEQ multiplex PCR was the method, and the copy in TCRdb shows in-frame clones only, minus some. Singletons are absent from the sample, which has 80,000 or so clones. Sequenced sample: peripheral blood mononuclear cells. The receptor set was obtained from a person between 18 and 75 years old in good health.

This clone has at least ten counts. Read coverage stops 3 residues before the CDR3 terminus; the germline J gene supplies the remainder. The V call is TRBV20-1, the J call TRBJ2-5, with 7 bases fitting TRBD1. Germline V gene lookup returns CDR1 DFQATT and CDR2 SNEGSKA (reference sequence). V lost 3 bases and J lost 1; bases outside the gene matches: 5. The CDR3 totals 14 residues. The chain's CDR3 is CSARRGQIQETQYF. The DNA read from the CDR3 is TGCAGTGCTAGGAGGGGGCAGATCCAAGAGACC.

This clone was seen ten or more times. The CDR3 DNA, read in part, is TGTGCCAGCAGGACAGGTTACGTTGTCCAGCCC. This translates into CASRTGYVVQP. The entire CDR3 reads CASRTGYVVQPQHF. This chain joins TRBV6-2 or TRBV6-3 and TRBJ1-5; TRBD1 is a possible D gene (6 bases). The read ends 3 residues shy of where the CDR3 ends; the end is completed using the germline J gene. This CDR3 region has 14 residues. Between the trimmed V and J ends, which lost 6 bases and 7 bases, there was a span of 16 bases. The V gene's germline CDR1 is MNHEY and CDR2 SVGEGT.

This clone appeared many times. The observed sequence ends 3 residues before the CDR3 terminus, with the missing tail filled in from the germline J gene. The chain employs TRBV29-1 and TRBJ2-7, with 7 bases fitting TRBD1. Per the germline V gene, CDR1 is SQVTM and CDR2 is ANQGSEA. CDR3 size: 13 residues. The V gene end was trimmed by 4 bases and the J gene end by 4 bases; junction bases not matched to a gene: 7. The part of the CDR3 DNA that was read is TGCAGCGTTGGACAGGGCCTTGATTACGAG. Its translation: CSVGQGLDYE. The entire CDR3 is CSVGQGLDYEQYF.

In this sample, this clone turned up many times. The read gets to within 3 residues of the CDR3 end, and the germline J gene fills in the rest. The chain employs TRBV20-1 and TRBJ2-7; D possibly corresponds to TRBD2 (5 bases). The CDR3 is 13 amino acids. Looked up from germline, CDR1 is DFQATT and CDR2 is SNEGSKA (reference sequence). V lost 4 bases to trimming and J lost 4 bases, with 14 bases between them. This CDR3 reads CSATDSTPYEQYF. The DNA read from the CDR3 is TGCAGTGCTACGGACTCAACACCTTACGAG.

This clone was seen repeatedly, ten times or more. The CDR3 is cut off 3 residues early in the read; its end comes from the germline J gene. This chain links TRBV10-3 with TRBJ2-1, with 11 nucleotides matching TRBD2. This CDR3 region has 15 residues. V dropped 5 bases and J dropped 4; count of bases not matched to a gene: 4. Germline-derived CDR1 and CDR2 are ENHRY and SYGVKD. The sequenced part of the CDR3 DNA is TGTGCCATCAGTCGACTAGCGGGAATATACAATGAG. Its translation is CAISRLAGIYNE. The CDR3 in full is CAISRLAGIYNEQFF.